A single sample gave rise to the 21 T cell receptor beta chains below, sequenced in a study of cytomegalovirus exposure and HLA in healthy donors (dated by TCRdb to about 2017). The library was built by means of the immunoSEQ multiplex PCR assay. For the multiplex PCR, a mixture combining 60 forward primers for TCR Vbeta segments and 13 reverse primers for TCR Jbeta segments was used. Not all clones reach the TCRdb copy of this immuneACCESS table, which keeps in-frame sequences only. Checked studies attribute under half of the gap to unresolved V genes and leave the rest unexplained. The sample data list about 120,000 clones, and about 83% of these were observed just once. Approximately 2.5% of the sample is held by the ten biggest clonotypes. Sequencing was carried out using PBMCs. The receptor source for this set is a woman between 35 and 50 years old in good health and CMV-seropositive.

This rearrangement joins TRBV7-9 to TRBJ2-7, with 8 bases identical to TRBD2. CDR3 size: 14 residues. Trimming at V came to 1 base and at J to 6 bases, leaving 5 bases not matched to a gene. Germline V lookup: CDR1 SEHNR, CDR2 FQNEAQ (reference sequence). In DNA, the CDR3 is TGTGCCAGCAGCTTAGTAGGGACTAGGACCGAGCAGTACTTC. This gives the protein CASSLVGTRTEQYF.

The rearrangement joins TRBV4-2 to TRBJ2-5; D is undetermined. TRBJ2-7 matches the DNA end more closely, so the J call is doubtful. The CDR3 covers 15 residues. Germline values: CDR1 LGHNA, CDR2 YNFKEQ. CDR3: CASSQESTASYEQYF. DNA of the CDR3: TGTGCCAGCAGCCAAGAGTCGACTGCCTCCTACGAGCAGTACTTC.

In DNA, the CDR3 is TGTGCCTGGAGCGCAGGGTCCAAAACCATATATTTT. Its protein is CAWSAGSKTIYF. The chain uses TRBV30 and TRBJ1-3; D is possibly TRBD1 (5 bases). This CDR3 is built from 12 residues. V lost 3 bases, J lost 10 bases, and 13 bases lay in between. Germline V gene lookup returns CDR1 GTSNPN and CDR2 SVGIG (reference sequence).

The chain uses TRBV5-1 and TRBJ2-7, with D perhaps TRBD1 (5 bases). This CDR3 has 16 residues. V was clipped by 0 bases and J by 0 bases, with 13 bases between them. Per the germline V gene, CDR1 is SGHRS and CDR2 is YFSETQ. CDR3 residues: CASSLAVQGSSYEQYF. CDR3 DNA: TGCGCCAGCAGCTTGGCGGTTCAGGGATCCTCCTACGAGCAGTACTTC.

This clone was counted a single time. The V call is TRBV29-1, the J call TRBJ2-7, with a possible D match to TRBD2 (6 bases). This CDR3 spans 13 amino acids. V lost 3 bases and J 9 bases, leaving 18 bases between the germline ends. CDR1 and CDR2 (germline): SQVTM, ANQGSEA. The CDR3 DNA reads TGCAGCGTTGAGGAGGGCTCCGTAACCGGGCAGTACTTC. Its translation is CSVEEGSVTGQYF.

This clone was picked up one time. The chain employs TRBV18 and TRBJ1-6, with TRBD1 matching 9 bases. The CDR3 is 17 amino acids. The V and J ends lost 4 bases and 8 bases, in that order; junction bases with no gene match: 12. Germline CDR1 KGHSH, CDR2 LQKENI. The CDR3 reads CASSQNSPGQGDSPLHF. In nucleotides, the CDR3 is TGTGCCAGCTCACAGAACTCGCCGGGACAGGGAGATTCACCCCTCCACTTT.

The chain joins TRBV6-1 to TRBJ2-5, with a tentative D call TRBD2 (5 bases). Deletions cut 2 bases from V and 11 bases from J, with 9 bases between. From germline, CDR1 is MNHNS and CDR2 SASEGT. The CDR3 loop spans 11 amino acids. Written as DNA, the CDR3 is TGTGCCAGCAGTGAAAGTCTAGCTCAGTACTTC. Protein: CASSESLAQYF.

The CDR3 region is CASTRGGGNEKLFF. The CDR3 DNA follows: TGTGCCAGCACCAGAGGAGGGGGCAATGAAAAACTGTTTTTT. The chain combines TRBV11-2 with TRBJ1-4; 7 bases align to TRBD1. The trim removed 7 bases at V and 5 bases at J, leaving 7 bases unmatched. CDR1 and CDR2 (germline): SGHAT, FQNNGV. The CDR3 loop spans 14 amino acids. Supplemented by reference TRBV11-2 and TRBJ1-4, the full variable domain reads EAGVAQSPRYKIIEKRQSVAFWCNPISGHATLYWYQQILGQGPKLLIQFQNNGVVDDSQLPKDRFSAERLKGVDSTLKIQPAKLEDSAVYLCASTRGGGNEKLFFGSGTQLSVL.

The chain uses TRBV11-3 and TRBJ2-1; possible D gene TRBD2, 5 bases. Germline loops: CDR1 SGHNT, CDR2 YENEEA. The germline V and J ends were trimmed by 4 bases and 6 bases, with 10 bases remaining between them. This CDR3 comprises 13 residues. The DNA of the CDR3 is TGTGCCAGCAGCTCGTCTAGCTCCAATGAGCAGTTCTTC. Encoded protein: CASSSSSSNEQFF.

The CDR3 region is CASSRATGELFF. Here the CDR3 DNA reads TGTGCCAGCTCACGGGCTACCGGGGAGCTGTTTTTT. The chain employs TRBV18 and TRBJ2-2; no clear D gene. This CDR3 spans 12 amino acids. The V gene lost 4 bases and the J gene lost 5 bases, with 5 bases spanning the gap. Germline values: CDR1 KGHSH, CDR2 LQKENI.

V and J are TRBV19 and TRBJ2-1; 10 bases are shared with TRBD1. CDR3 size: 15 residues. Trimming cost V 3 bases and J 7 bases; bases outside gene matches: 6. The germline V gene encodes CDR1 LNHDA and CDR2 SQIVND (reference sequence). The CDR3 reads CASSILGQGSNEQFF. The CDR3 DNA reads as TGTGCCAGTAGTATTCTGGGACAGGGGTCGAATGAGCAGTTCTTC.

This chain joins TRBV5-4 and TRBJ1-1, with 9 bases identical to TRBD1. Germline CDR1 and CDR2: SGHNT and YYREEE (reference sequence). This CDR3 has 14 residues. V was clipped by 1 base and J by 5 bases; unmatched bases: 3. For the CDR3, the DNA is TGTGCCAGCAGCTTGCCCGACAGGGGGACTGAAGCTTTCTTT. Amino acids: CASSLPDRGTEAFF.

The chain links TRBV9 to TRBJ2-3; D is possibly TRBD2 (5 bases). Germline V CDR1 and CDR2: SGDLS, YYNGEE. The CDR3 has 15 amino acids. V lost 4 bases, J lost 0 bases, and 12 bases lay in between. The CDR3: CASSPQAGSTDTQYF. The CDR3 coding sequence is TGTGCCAGCAGCCCCCAGGCGGGTAGCACAGATACGCAGTATTTT.

This clone was seen a handful of times. V and J are TRBV7-2 and TRBJ2-3; maybe TRBD1 (5 bases). Deletions cut 2 bases from V and 0 bases from J, with 12 bases between. CDR3 length equals 16 residues. Germline CDR1 SGHTA, CDR2 FQGNSA. The CDR3 loop is CASSLWGGPSTDTQYF. CDR3 bases: TGTGCCAGCAGCTTATGGGGCGGCCCTAGCACAGATACGCAGTATTTT.

This clone was detected once. The chain combines TRBV4-1 with TRBJ2-7; tentatively, D is TRBD2 (5 bases). Germline V gene lookup returns CDR1 MGHRA and CDR2 YSYEKL. The CDR3 loop spans 15 amino acids. V shed 2 bases and J shed 6 bases, with 17 bases lying between them. CDR3 region: CASSQTIASSGEQYF. The CDR3, as DNA: TGCGCCAGCAGCCAAACAATAGCGAGCTCTGGCGAGCAGTACTTC.

CDR3 DNA: TGTGCCTGGAGCAAGGGGGCGGATTCACCCCTCCACTTT. It translates to CAWSKGADSPLHF. The rearrangement links TRBV30 to TRBJ1-6, with 7 positions matching TRBD1. The germline V gene encodes CDR1 GTSNPN and CDR2 SVGIG (reference sequence). The CDR3 length is 13 residues. Unmatched junction bases numbered 4, after V lost 3 bases and J lost 8 bases.

The chain joins TRBV5-1 to TRBJ2-1, with 10 bases lining up with TRBD2. V trimming: 4 bases; J trimming: 0 bases; junction bases outside the gene matches: 4. Germline assignment: CDR1 SGHRS and CDR2 YFSETQ. CDR3 size: 16 residues. The CDR3 is CASSLGLAPSYNEQFF. CDR3 sequence (DNA): TGCGCCAGCAGCCTGGGACTAGCGCCCTCCTACAATGAGCAGTTCTTC.

The rearrangement uses TRBV19 and TRBJ2-5; D gene ambiguous. With the DNA end fitting TRBJ2-7 better, the J assignment may be wrong. CDR1 LNHDA and CDR2 SQIVND come from the germline V gene (reference sequence). The CDR3 spans 14 residues. CDR3 region: CASSIAEYSYEQYF. CDR3 nucleotides: TGTGCCAGTAGTATCGCGGAGTACTCCTACGAGCAGTACTTC.

V is TRBV5-4 and J is TRBJ2-7; unclear D gene. CDR1 and CDR2 (germline): SGHNT, YYREEE (reference sequence). CDR3 length equals 12 residues. Trimming removed 4 bases at V and 4 bases at J, with 9 bases between. The CDR3 DNA reads as TGTGCCAGCAGCCAAGACAAGTACGAGCAGTACTTC. This encodes CASSQDKYEQYF.

V and J are TRBV7-9 and TRBJ1-2; 9 bases agree with TRBD1. J gave up 5 bases and V 3 bases, and 4 bases lay outside the gene matches. This CDR3 contains 14 residues. The germline V gene has CDR1 SEHNR and CDR2 FQNEAQ (reference sequence). The CDR3 protein is CASSFGTGHYGYTF. CDR3 nucleotide sequence: TGTGCCAGCAGCTTCGGGACAGGGCATTATGGCTACACCTTC. Complete variable domain (other parts from reference TRBV7-9 and TRBJ1-2): DTGVSQNPRHKITKRGQNVTFRCDPISEHNRLYWYRQTLGQGPEFLTYFQNEAQLEKSRLLSDRFSAERPKGSFSTLEIQRTEQGDSAMYLCASSFGTGHYGYTFGSGTRLTVV.

The V call is TRBV6-5, the J call TRBJ2-7; no reliable D call. Per the germline V gene, CDR1 is MNHEY and CDR2 is SVGAGI. The CDR3 runs 11 residues. Trimming stripped 8 bases from V and 4 bases from J, with 9 bases between. The CDR3, as DNA: TGTGCCAGCCGCACCCGGTACGAGCAGTACTTC. Translation gives CASRTRYEQYF.